This T cell receptor (beta chain) was obtained from a study of blood T cell repertoires in COVID-19. At the level of the study: Sites in the United States, Italy and Spain provided acute and convalescent COVID-19 samples. T cells, B-cell-depleted T cells, or PBMCs provided the cDNA or gDNA that served as material.

This clone was seen a few times. CDR3 length: 18 residues. CDR1 and CDR2 from the germline V gene are LNHDA and SQIVND (reference sequence). V was clipped by 5 bases and J by 4 bases, with 26 bases between them. How the authors handled the data: Estimation of nucleated cell counts was performed using reference gene primer amplification. Produced via immunoSEQ multiplex PCR; TCRdb's table is partial and in-frame only. V and J calls and clone size come straight from that table; D and trimming were deduced from the DNA. The table lists some 250,000 clones, around 80% of them singletons. The receptor comes from a woman between 18 and 29 years old with acute or convalescent COVID-19. Sequencing input: peripheral blood. The chain employs TRBV19 and TRBJ2-5; D is possibly TRBD2 (7 bases). The CDR3 nucleotides read TGTGCCAGTAGTTGGGGAAAGGGCGGGGGCGGGAGAGGAGAGACCCAGTACTTC. Amino acid sequence: CASSWGKGGGGRGETQYF.